This T cell receptor (beta chain) was sequenced during a study of identical twins. TCRdb called the 5' RACE reads again in MiXCR, with one record for every CDR3 protein. The sample shows hundreds of thousands of distinct CDR3 sequences, around 6% of them seen only once. The V gene end was trimmed by 2 bases and the J gene end by 4 bases; junction bases not matched to a gene: 7. The CDR3 totals 15 residues. Germline values: CDR1 LNHNV, CDR2 YYDKDF (reference sequence). In the case of this clonotype: The antigen remains unidentified.

Whole-study results and caveats: Partial confounding of zero-insertion analyses by invariant MAIT and iNKT cells was possible. Beta out-of-frame sequences showed weaker excess twin sharing. Donors were not followed over many years; analysis was cross-sectional. Twins shared out-of-frame alpha sequences with excess low generation probability.

This TCR came from a man aged 18 to 30 in good health. This chain joins TRBV15 and TRBJ1-1; 7 positions agree with TRBD1. Material: naive T cells sorted from blood. The CDR3 region is CATSRLTGRSTEAFF. The CDR3 bases are TGTGCCACCAGCAGACTGACAGGGAGATCCACTGAAGCTTTCTTT.